This TCR beta chain stems from a study of blood T cell repertoires in COVID-19. About the research overall: The origin of the acute and convalescent COVID-19 samples was the United States, Italy and Spain. In each case, the material was cDNA or gDNA derived from T cells, B-cell-depleted T cells, or PBMCs.

Per the original data handling: The assay estimated nucleated cells by amplifying reference gene primers. Here immunoSEQ multiplex PCR was the method, and the copy in TCRdb shows in-frame clones only, minus some. V, J and clone size were drawn from that table, and D and trimming were deduced from the DNA. The sample yields approximately 24,000 clones, about nine tenths seen once. CDR3 length: 14 residues. CDR1 is SGHVS and CDR2 is FQNEAQ in the germline V gene. Trimming pared 5 bases from V and 0 bases from J, leaving 10 bases between. Sequencing was carried out using peripheral blood. The sequence came from a woman aged 70-85 years with active COVID-19. The rearrangement uses TRBV7-8 and TRBJ1-1, with D unclear. The DNA for the CDR3 is TGTGCCAGCAGCCCTGATCAGATGAACACTGAAGCTTTCTTT. This gives the protein CASSPDQMNTEAFF.